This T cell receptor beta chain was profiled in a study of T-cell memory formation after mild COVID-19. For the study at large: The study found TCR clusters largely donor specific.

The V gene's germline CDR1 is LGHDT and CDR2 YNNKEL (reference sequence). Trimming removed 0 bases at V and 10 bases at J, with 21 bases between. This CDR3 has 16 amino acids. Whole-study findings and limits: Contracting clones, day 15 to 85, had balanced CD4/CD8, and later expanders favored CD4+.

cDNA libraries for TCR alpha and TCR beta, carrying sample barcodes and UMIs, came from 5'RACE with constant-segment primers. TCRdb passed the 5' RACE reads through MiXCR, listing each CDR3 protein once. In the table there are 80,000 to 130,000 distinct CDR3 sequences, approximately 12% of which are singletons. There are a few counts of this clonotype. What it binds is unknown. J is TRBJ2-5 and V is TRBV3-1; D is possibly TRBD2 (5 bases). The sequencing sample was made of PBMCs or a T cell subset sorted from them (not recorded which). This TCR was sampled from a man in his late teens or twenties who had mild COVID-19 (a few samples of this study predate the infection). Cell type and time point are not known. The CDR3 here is CASSQDEKLAAGDQYF. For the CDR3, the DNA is TGTGCCAGCAGCCAAGACGAGAAGCTAGCCGCAGGAGACCAGTACTTC.